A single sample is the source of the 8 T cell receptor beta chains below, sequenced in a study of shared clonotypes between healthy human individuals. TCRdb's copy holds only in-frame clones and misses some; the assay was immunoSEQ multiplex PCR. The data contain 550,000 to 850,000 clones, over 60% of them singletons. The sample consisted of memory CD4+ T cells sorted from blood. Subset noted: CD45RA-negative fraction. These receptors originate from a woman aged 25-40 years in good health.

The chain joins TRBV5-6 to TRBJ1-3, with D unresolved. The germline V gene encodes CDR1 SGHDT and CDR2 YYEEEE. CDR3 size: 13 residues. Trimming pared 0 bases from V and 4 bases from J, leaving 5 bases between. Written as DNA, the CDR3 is TGTGCCAGCAGCTTGGGAGAAGGAAACACCATATATTTT. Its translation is CASSLGEGNTIYF. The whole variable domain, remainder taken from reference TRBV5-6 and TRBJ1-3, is DAGVTQSPTHLIKTRGQQVTLRCSPKSGHDTVSWYQQALGQGPQFIFQYYEEEERQRGNFPDRFSGHQFPNYSSELNVNALLLGDSALYLCASSLGEGNTIYFGEGSWLTVV.

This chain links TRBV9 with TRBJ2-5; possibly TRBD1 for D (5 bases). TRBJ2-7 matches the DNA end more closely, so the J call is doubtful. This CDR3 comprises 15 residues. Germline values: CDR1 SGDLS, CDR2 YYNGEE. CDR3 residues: CASSVEAGAIYEQYF. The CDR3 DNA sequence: TGTGCCAGCAGCGTAGAGGCTGGGGCAATCTACGAGCAGTACTTC.

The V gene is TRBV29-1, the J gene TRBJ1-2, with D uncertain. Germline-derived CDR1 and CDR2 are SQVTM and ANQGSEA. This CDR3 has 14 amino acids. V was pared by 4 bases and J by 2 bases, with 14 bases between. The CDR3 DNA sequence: TGCAGCGTTGTTAGGGCAGGTCGCAACTATGGCTACACCTTC. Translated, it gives CSVVRAGRNYGYTF.

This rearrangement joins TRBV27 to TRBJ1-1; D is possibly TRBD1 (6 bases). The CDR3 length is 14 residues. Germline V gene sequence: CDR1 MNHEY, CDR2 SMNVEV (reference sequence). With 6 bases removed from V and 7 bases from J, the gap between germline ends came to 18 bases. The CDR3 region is CASRTGPSDSEAFF. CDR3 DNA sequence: TGTGCCAGCAGAACCGGACCTTCGGACAGTGAAGCTTTCTTT.

Here the CDR3 DNA reads TGTGTCAGATTCACGGGGAGGCGGCCCTACAATGAGCAGTTCTTC. Translated: CVRFTGRRPYNEQFF. This chain links TRBV7-5 with TRBJ2-1; the DNA was not compared with TRBD2, the D call given in the table. TRBV7-5 constitutes a pseudogene. This CDR3 region has 15 residues.

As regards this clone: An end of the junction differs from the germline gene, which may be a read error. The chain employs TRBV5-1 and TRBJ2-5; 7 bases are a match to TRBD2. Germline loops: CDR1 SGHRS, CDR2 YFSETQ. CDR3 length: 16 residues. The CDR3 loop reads CASNLDAGASGETQYF. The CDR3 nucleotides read TGCGCCAGCAACTTGGACGCGGGAGCGTCGGGAGAGACCCAGTACTTC.

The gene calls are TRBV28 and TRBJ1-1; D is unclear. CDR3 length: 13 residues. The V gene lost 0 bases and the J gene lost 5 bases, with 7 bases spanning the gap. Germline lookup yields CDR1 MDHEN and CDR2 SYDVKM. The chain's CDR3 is CASSLWTETEAFF. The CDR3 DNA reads TGTGCCAGCAGTTTATGGACGGAGACTGAAGCTTTCTTT.

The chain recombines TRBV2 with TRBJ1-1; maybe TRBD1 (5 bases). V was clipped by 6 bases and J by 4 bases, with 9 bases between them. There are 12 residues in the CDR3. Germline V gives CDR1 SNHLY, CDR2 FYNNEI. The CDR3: CASRKGTTEAFF. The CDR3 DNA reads TGTGCCAGCAGGAAGGGGACCACTGAAGCTTTCTTT.